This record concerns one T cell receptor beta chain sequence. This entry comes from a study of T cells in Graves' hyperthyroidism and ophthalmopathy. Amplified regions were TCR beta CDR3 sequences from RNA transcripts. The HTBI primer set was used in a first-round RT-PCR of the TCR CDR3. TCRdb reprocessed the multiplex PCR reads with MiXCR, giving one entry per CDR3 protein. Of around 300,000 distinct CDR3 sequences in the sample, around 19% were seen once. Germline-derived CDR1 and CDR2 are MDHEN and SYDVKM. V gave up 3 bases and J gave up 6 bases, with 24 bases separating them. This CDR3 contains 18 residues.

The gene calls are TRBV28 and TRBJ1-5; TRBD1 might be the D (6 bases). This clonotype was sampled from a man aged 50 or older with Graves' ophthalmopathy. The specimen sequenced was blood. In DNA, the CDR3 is TGTGCCAGCAGTTTCCCCACATCGGGGGGCGAGGTGGGTCAGCCCCAGCATTTT. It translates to CASSFPTSGGEVGQPQHF.